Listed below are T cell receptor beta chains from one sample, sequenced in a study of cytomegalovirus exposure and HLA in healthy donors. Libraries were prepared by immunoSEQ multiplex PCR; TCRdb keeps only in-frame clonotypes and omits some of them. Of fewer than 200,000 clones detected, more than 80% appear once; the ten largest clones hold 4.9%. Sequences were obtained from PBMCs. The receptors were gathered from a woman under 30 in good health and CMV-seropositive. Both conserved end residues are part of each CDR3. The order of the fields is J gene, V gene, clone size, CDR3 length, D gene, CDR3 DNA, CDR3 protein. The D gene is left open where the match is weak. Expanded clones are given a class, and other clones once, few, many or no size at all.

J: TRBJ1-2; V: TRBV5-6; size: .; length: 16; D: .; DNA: TGTGCCAGCAGACCGGCCTACAGGGATTGGGCCTATGGCTACACCTTC; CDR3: CASRPAYRDWAYGYTF
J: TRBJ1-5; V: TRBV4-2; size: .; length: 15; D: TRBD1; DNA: TGTGCCAGCAGCCAAGGGGCAGGGGGTGATCAGCCCCAGCATTTT; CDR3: CASSQGAGGDQPQHF
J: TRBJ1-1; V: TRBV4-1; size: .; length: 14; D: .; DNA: TGCGCCAGCAGCCTACGGGTTGACAGAACTGAAGCTTTCTTT; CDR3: CASSLRVDRTEAFF
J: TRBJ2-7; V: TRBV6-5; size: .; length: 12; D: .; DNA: TGTGCCAGCAGTTCACAGGGCCACGAGCAGTACTTC; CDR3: CASSSQGHEQYF
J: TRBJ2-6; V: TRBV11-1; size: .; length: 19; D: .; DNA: TGTGCCAGCAGCTTAGCGCCTGGGCAGGCGCTCTCTGGGGCCAACGTCCTGACTTTC; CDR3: CASSLAPGQALSGANVLTF
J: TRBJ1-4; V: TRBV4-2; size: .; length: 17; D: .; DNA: TGTGCCAGCAGCCAAGACAGGGGAGGGTTTACTAATGAAAAACTGTTTTTT; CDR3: CASSQDRGGFTNEKLFF
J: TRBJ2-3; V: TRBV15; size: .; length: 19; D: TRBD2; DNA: TGTGCCACCAGCAGAGAATTAGCAGCGGGGACTCCTAGCACAGATACGCAGTATTTT; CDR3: CATSRELAAGTPSTDTQYF
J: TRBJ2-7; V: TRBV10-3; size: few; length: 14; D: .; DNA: TGTGCCATCAGTGAGGCCAGGAATAACTACGAGCAGTACTTC; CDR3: CAISEARNNYEQYF
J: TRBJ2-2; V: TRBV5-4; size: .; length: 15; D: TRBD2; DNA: TGTGCCAGCAGCTTGTCGGGGGGTGGGACCGGGGAGCTGTTTTTT; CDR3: CASSLSGGGTGELFF
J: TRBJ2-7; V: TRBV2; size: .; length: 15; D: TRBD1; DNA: TGTGCCAGCAATGACCGGGACAGGGGGACCTACGAGCAGTACTTC; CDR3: CASNDRDRGTYEQYF
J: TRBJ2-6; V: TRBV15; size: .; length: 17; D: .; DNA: TGTGCCACCAGCGGTGACAGGTTTTTGTCTGGGGCCAACGTCCTGACTTTC; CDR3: CATSGDRFLSGANVLTF
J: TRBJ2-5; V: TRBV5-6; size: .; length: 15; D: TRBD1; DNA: TGTGCCAGCAGGTCTACCGGGACAGCTCTGGAGACCCAGTACTTC; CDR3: CASRSTGTALETQYF
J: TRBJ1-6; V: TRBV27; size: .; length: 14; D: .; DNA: TGTGCCAGCAATTTCAGGGGTTATAATTCACCCCTCCACTTT; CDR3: CASNFRGYNSPLHF
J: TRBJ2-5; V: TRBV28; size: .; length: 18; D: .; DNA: TGTGCCAGCAGTGACGGGACACTAATTACTGTTATGGGGGAGACCCAGTACTTC; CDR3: CASSDGTLITVMGETQYF
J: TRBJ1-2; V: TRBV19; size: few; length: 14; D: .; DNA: TGTGCCAGTAGTCATCCGGGTCCCGGAGGTGGCTACACCTTC; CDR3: CASSHPGPGGGYTF
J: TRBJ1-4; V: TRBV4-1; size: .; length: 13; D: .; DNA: TGCGCCAGCAGCCGAAACGGGAATGAAAAACTGTTTTTT; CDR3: CASSRNGNEKLFF
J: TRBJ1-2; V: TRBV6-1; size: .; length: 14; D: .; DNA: TGTGCCAGCCACCCACGGGGGACCGGGAGTGGCTACACCTTC; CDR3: CASHPRGTGSGYTF
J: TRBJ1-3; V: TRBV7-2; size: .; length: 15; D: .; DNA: TGTGCCAGCAGCTGGGCGTCTTCCTCTGGAAACACCATATATTTT; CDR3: CASSWASSSGNTIYF
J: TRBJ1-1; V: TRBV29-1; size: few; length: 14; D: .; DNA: TGCAGCGTCGATGCGGGGGGGCGAGGCGCTGAAGCTTTCTTT; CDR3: CSVDAGGRGAEAFF
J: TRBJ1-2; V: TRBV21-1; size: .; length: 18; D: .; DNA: TGTGCCAGCAGCAAAGTAGTGAATCAGGGACAGGGTACCTATGGCTACACCTTC; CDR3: CASSKVVNQGQGTYGYTF
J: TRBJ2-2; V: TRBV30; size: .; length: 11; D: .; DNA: TGTGCCTCGACGGGGGCCGGGGAGCTGTTTTTT; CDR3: CASTGAGELFF
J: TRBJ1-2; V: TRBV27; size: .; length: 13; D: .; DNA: TGTGCCAGCAGTTTATCGCCGTCAGTTGGCTACACCTTC; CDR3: CASSLSPSVGYTF
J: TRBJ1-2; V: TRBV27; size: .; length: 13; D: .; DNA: TGTGCCAGCAGTCGACAGGAGACTTATGGCTACACCTTC; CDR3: CASSRQETYGYTF
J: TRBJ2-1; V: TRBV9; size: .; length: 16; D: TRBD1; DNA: TGTGCCAGCAGCATCTCAGGGGGCTACTCCTACAATGAGCAGTTCTTC; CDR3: CASSISGGYSYNEQFF
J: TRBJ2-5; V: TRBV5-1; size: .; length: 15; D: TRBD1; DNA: TGCGCCAGCACACTTATACAGGGGTCTCAAGAGACCCAGTACTTC; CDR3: CASTLIQGSQETQYF
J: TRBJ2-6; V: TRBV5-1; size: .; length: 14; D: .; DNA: TGCGCCAGCAGCTTGGGGGTTGGGGCCAACGGCCTGACTTTC; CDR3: CASSLGVGANGLTF
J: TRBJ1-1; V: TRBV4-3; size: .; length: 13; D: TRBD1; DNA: TGCGCCAGTTCTGACAGGGTGAACACTGAAGCTTTCTTT; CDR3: CASSDRVNTEAFF
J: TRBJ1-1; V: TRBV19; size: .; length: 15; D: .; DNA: TGTGCCAGTAGTATTGTCGGGGGACTGAACACTGAAGCTTTCTTT; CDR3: CASSIVGGLNTEAFF
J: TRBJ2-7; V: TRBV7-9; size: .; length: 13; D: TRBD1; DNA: TGTGCCAGCAGGACAGGGGGGTCCTACGAGCAGTACTTC; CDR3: CASRTGGSYEQYF
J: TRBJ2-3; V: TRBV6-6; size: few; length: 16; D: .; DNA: TGTGCCAGCAGTTACGGGGGCCAGCTGGCCTCAGATACGCAGTATTTT; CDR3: CASSYGGQLASDTQYF
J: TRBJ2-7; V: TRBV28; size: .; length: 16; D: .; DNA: TGTGCCAGCAGTTCACCTTGGGCCAGGAACTCCTACGAGCAGTACTTC; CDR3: CASSSPWARNSYEQYF
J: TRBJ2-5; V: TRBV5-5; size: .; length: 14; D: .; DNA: TGTGCCAGCAGTAACCGTGTGGAGATAGAGACCCAGTACTTC; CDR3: CASSNRVEIETQYF
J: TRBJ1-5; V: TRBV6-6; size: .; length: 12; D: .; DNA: TGTGCCAGCAAAATCCATAATCAGCCCCAGCATTTT; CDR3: CASKIHNQPQHF
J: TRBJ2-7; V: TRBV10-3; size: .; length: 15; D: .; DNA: TGTGCCATCAGTGAGTCCCGGGGAGGGACAAACGAGCAGTACTTC; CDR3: CAISESRGGTNEQYF
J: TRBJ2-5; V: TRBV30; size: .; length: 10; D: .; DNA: TGTGCCTGGGACCGGGGGACCCAGTACTTC; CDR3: CAWDRGTQYF
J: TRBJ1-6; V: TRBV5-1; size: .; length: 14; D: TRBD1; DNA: TGCGCCAGCAGCTTTCAGGGGGCAAATTCACCCCTCCACTTT; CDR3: CASSFQGANSPLHF
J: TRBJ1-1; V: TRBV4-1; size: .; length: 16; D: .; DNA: TGCGCCAGCAGTACCACTGGACGGGGAAAGAACACTGAAGCTTTCTTT; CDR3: CASSTTGRGKNTEAFF
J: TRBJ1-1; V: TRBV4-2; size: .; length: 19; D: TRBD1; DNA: TGTGCCAGCAGCCAAGAACCAACAGGGGGCGGGATCGGGTTTGTTGAAGCTTTCTTT; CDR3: CASSQEPTGGGIGFVEAFF
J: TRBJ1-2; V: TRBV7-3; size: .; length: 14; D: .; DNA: TGTGCCAGCAGCTTAATGGCTTGGTCTGATGGCTACACCTTC; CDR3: CASSLMAWSDGYTF